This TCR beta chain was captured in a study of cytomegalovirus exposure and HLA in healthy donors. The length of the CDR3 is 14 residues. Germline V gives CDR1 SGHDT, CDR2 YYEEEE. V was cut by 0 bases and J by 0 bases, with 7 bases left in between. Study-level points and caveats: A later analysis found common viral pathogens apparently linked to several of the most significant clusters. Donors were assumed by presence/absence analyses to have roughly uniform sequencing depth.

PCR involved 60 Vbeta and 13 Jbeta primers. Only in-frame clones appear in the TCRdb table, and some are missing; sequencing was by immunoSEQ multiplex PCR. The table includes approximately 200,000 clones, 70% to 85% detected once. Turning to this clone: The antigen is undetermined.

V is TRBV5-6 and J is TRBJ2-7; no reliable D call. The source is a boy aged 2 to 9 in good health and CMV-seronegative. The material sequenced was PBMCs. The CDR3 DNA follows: TGTGCCAGCAGCTTGGGAAGGAGCTCCTACGAGCAGTACTTC. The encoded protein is CASSLGRSSYEQYF.